Sequencing of this T cell receptor beta chain was carried out in a study of pediatric ulcerative colitis (dated by TCRdb to about 2019). For the study in its entirety: Of the ulcerative colitis patients, about 7 had pancolitis and two had left-sided colitis, and histology in every patient was consistent with ulcerative colitis. From nine newly diagnosed, treatment-naive pediatric ulcerative colitis patients and a few non-IBD control children, paired blood and rectal samples were collected. The Pediatric Ulcerative Colitis Activity Index classified a couple of patients as having mild disease, several as having moderate disease and three as having acute severe colitis. Results and caveats for the whole study, not just this receptor: Repertoires were derived from total lymphocyte DNA, so rare subsets such as regulatory T cells may have patterns not reflected. A couple of rectal CDR3 clonotypes were found in every ulcerative colitis patient but in no control. For technical reasons, blood samples from a couple of patients gave substantially fewer templates, and these samples were excluded from the blood-rectal overlap analysis. Features of the rectal repertoire distinguished controls, mild-moderate colitis patients and acute severe colitis patients, and in acute severe colitis rectal diversity was lower because of clonal expansions. The healthy control group was small, with only a few individuals. Clonal overlap between a subject's own blood and rectum was significantly greater in ulcerative colitis patients than in controls, which suggests more T cell trafficking to inflamed tissue.

As to this clone: Its antigen is not yet known. No much larger clone exists at a distance of one base, and base qualities are not known.

No immunosuppressive medication had been given to the ulcerative colitis patients before the diagnostic colonoscopy. A blood sample was drawn at the time of the colonoscopy. The Wizard kit (Promega) was used to extract genomic DNA from the blood and intestinal samples. Using the immunoSEQ TRB Survey service, rearranged CDR3 beta regions were amplified from genomic DNA with multiplex V and J primers. To keep sequencing depth the same across samples, survey-level depth of up to 500,000 reads per sample was applied. Libraries were purified and pooled, and sequencing was performed on Illumina technology. Per the source publication's procedure: Productive clonality, sample overlap, pairwise scatters, CDR3 beta length, V/D/J gene usage and productiveness were assessed with immunoSEQ online tools. Calculated diversity was defined as the number of unique rearrangements divided by total templates times 100, and Shannon and Simpson indices were additionally computed. Principal component analysis used the R prcomp function and ggbiplot package on Z-score normalized data. Morisita's index was used to quantify the clonal overlap between blood and rectum within each subject. TCRdb took over this immuneACCESS table, retaining in-frame rearrangements with V and J assigned. Such tables are incomplete; in checked studies, under half of the missing clones stem from an unresolved V gene, and the remainder is unexplained. The V and J calls and clone size come from that table; D and trimming were worked out from the DNA. For this sample there are 55,000 to 65,000 clones; 77% appear just once. The ten largest account for 4% to 6.5% of the sample.

The CDR3 runs 16 amino acids, cysteine and phenylalanine included. The retained sequence is limited to the CDR3, 48 bases, with the frame set at the first base. The junction shows trimming of 0 bases on V and 2 bases on J, plus 14 bases between the germline ends. CDR1 and CDR2 are read off the germline V gene as SGHAT and FQNNGV. Sequencing was performed on blood. The rearranged segments are TRBV11-2 and TRBJ2-7; 5 matching bases give a weak D call of TRBD2. The TCR was taken from a boy younger than 18 with moderate ulcerative colitis. CDR3 protein: CASSLDGGLITYEQYF. The nucleotide sequence is given as TGTGCCAGCAGCTTAGATGGAGGACTGATTACCTACGAGCAGTACTTC.